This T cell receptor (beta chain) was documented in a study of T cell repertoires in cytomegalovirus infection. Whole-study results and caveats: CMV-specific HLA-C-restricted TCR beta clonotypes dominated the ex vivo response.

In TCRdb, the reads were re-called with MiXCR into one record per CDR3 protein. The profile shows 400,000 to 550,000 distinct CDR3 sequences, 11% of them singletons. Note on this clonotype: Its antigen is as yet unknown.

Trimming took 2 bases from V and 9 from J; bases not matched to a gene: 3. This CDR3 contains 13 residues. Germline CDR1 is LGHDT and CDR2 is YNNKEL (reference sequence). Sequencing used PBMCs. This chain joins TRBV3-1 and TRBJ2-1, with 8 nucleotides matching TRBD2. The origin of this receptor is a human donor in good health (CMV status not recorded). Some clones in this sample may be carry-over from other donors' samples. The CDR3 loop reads CASSQRGLAEQFF. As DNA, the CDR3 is TGTGCCAGCAGCCAAAGAGGACTAGCTGAGCAGTTCTTC.